This T cell receptor beta chain stems from a study of Graves' ophthalmopathy and Graves' hyperthyroidism. CDR3 regions of TCR beta were amplified from RNA transcripts. RT-PCR was first run with HTBI primers, then multiplex PCR in a second round. TCRdb re-analysed the multiplex PCR reads in MiXCR, keeping a single row per CDR3 protein. The sample lists around 1.1 million distinct CDR3 sequences; about 36% were seen once. Uncontrolled infections, other autoimmune diseases, pregnancy or lactation barred patients from enrollment. This clonotype was counted a few times. Its antigen is not known. Study-wide results and limits: The model's prediction of ophthalmopathy progression had around 70% sensitivity and roughly 72% specificity. Among expanded thyroid clonotypes above 0.001 frequency, most also occurred in blood.

Per the germline V gene, CDR1 is SGHTA and CDR2 is FQGNSA. This CDR3 spans 15 amino acids. Deletions cut 2 bases from V and 4 bases from J, with 11 bases between. What was sequenced was peripheral blood or thyroid tissue (not recorded which). The chain links TRBV7-2 to TRBJ1-4; D uncertain. The clonotype originates from an adult man with Graves' hyperthyroidism. CDR3 region: CASSLRVADNEKLFF. CDR3 sequence (DNA): TGTGCCAGCAGCTTACGAGTAGCGGATAATGAAAAACTGTTTTTT.